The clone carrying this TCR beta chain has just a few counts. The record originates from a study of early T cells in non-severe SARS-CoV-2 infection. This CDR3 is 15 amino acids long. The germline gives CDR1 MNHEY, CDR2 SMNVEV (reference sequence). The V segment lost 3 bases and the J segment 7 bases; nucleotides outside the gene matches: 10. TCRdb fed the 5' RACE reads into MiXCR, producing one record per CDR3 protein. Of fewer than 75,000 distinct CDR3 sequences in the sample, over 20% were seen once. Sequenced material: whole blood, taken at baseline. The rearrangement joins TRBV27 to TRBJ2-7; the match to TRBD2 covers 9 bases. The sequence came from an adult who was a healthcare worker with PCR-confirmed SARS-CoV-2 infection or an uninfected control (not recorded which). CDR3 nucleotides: TGTGCCAGCAGTTTTGAGCGGGGGGTCTTGTGGGAGCAGTACTTC. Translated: CASSFERGVLWEQYF.